A selection of T cell receptor beta chains follows, all from one sample in a study of shared clonotypes between healthy human individuals. This table comes from immunoSEQ multiplex PCR, and its TCRdb copy is limited to in-frame clones, with some not included. The sample contains about 680,000 clones, around 73% of which appear only once. Sample: memory CD4+ T cells sorted from blood. These receptor sequences come from a woman aged 30 to 39 in good health. Each CDR3 is given with its conserved first and last residue. A D gene is named only where the DNA matches it firmly. Not every row has a clone size; where given, it reads once, few, many or a size class.

abundance	v_gene	len	d_gene	j_gene	CDR3nt	CDR3aa
.	TRBV28	12	.	TRBJ2-5	TGTGCCAGCGGTCAGGGTTCGGAGACCCAGTACTTC	CASGQGSETQYF
.	TRBV7-2	15	.	TRBJ2-7	TGTGCCAGCAGCTTACGGTTGGGGGACTCCTACGAGCAGTACTTC	CASSLRLGDSYEQYF
.	TRBV5-4	16	TRBD1	TRBJ1-4	TGTGCCAGCAGCCCGGAAGAGGGGACAGGGTATGAAAAACTGTTTTTT	CASSPEEGTGYEKLFF
.	TRBV6-6	14	TRBD1	TRBJ1-2	TGTGCCAGCAGTTACTCCGACAGGGAGGGTGGCTACACCTTC	CASSYSDREGGYTF
.	TRBV30	14	.	TRBJ1-5	TGTGCCTGGAGTGCGGGCGGAGGGAACCAGCCCCAGCATTTT	CAWSAGGGNQPQHF
.	TRBV29-1	17	.	TRBJ1-2	TGCAGCGTTTCCGATTGGGGGGCCACCCCCTCGTCGCGAGGCTACACCTTC	CSVSDWGATPSSRGYTF
once	TRBV27	14	.	TRBJ2-3	TGTGCCAGCACCTTGCGAGGAAGGGGAGATACGCAGTATTTT	CASTLRGRGDTQYF
.	TRBV6-5	15	.	TRBJ2-3	TGTGCCAGCAGTGCGGGACACCTCTCCACAGATACGCAGTATTTT	CASSAGHLSTDTQYF
.	TRBV10-3	20	TRBD2	TRBJ2-3	TGTGCCATCAGTGAGTGGGGAGGGACTAGCGGAGAAGCTAGCACAGATACGCAGTATTTT	CAISEWGGTSGEASTDTQYF
once	TRBV11-2	15	TRBD2	TRBJ2-5	TGTGCCAGCAGCTTAGATATGCGGGAGGTAGAGACCCAGTACTTC	CASSLDMREVETQYF
.	TRBV7-9	17	.	TRBJ2-1	TGTGCCAGCAGCTCGCCCCCGAGGGGACACCAATACAATGAGCAGTTCTTC	CASSSPPRGHQYNEQFF
.	TRBV2	14	TRBD1	TRBJ2-7	TGTGCCAGCAGAGCGACAGGGGTCCCCTACGAGCAGTACTTC	CASRATGVPYEQYF
few	TRBV6-5	14	.	TRBJ1-2	TGTGCCAGCAGTTACTCAAGGACAGCCTATGGCTACACCTTC	CASSYSRTAYGYTF
.	TRBV23-1	20	TRBD1	TRBJ1-5	TGCGCCAGCAGTCAGACGACCGGGACAGGGTGTGTTAGAAGCAATCAGCCCCAGCATTTT	CASSQTTGTGCVRSNQPQHF
few	TRBV10-2	14	.	TRBJ2-1	TGCGCCAGCACCGTCTCTTCGGTCGACAATGAGCAGTTCTTC	CASTVSSVDNEQFF
.	TRBV10-3	14	TRBD2	TRBJ2-7	TGTGCCATCAGTGAGTCGGGAGGGCACTACGAGCAGTACTTC	CAISESGGHYEQYF
.	TRBV19	14	.	TRBJ1-5	TGTGCCAGTAGTAGAACAGGGTCCAATCAGCCCCAGCATTTT	CASSRTGSNQPQHF
once	TRBV7-9	13	.	TRBJ2-7	TGTGCCAGCAGCTTAACCCAGGTCGACGAGCAGTACTTC	CASSLTQVDEQYF
.	TRBV5-1	16	TRBD2	TRBJ2-7	TGCGCCAGCAGCTTGGCTGTAGGGACTAGCTTCAACGAGCAGTACTTC	CASSLAVGTSFNEQYF
.	TRBV14	14	.	TRBJ2-2	TGTGCCAGCAGCCTGCGGACTGGGGACGGGGAGCTGTTTTTT	CASSLRTGDGELFF
.	TRBV4-2	16	.	TRBJ1-5	TGTGCCAGCAGCCAAGATCGACTTGGGGTAGATCAGCCCCAGCATTTT	CASSQDRLGVDQPQHF
few	TRBV2	15	TRBD2	TRBJ2-1	TGTGCCAGCAGCTTTATAGCGGGAGCCGACAATGAGCAGTTCTTC	CASSFIAGADNEQFF
.	TRBV19	14	TRBD2	TRBJ2-7	TGTGCCAGTAGTAAGCTCCGGGGGGGCTACGAGCAGTACTTC	CASSKLRGGYEQYF
.	TRBV11-2	16	TRBD2	TRBJ2-7	TGTGCCAGCAGCGACTGGACTAGCGGGAGCCGGTACGAGCAGTACTTC	CASSDWTSGSRYEQYF
.	TRBV6-4	15	TRBD2	TRBJ2-1	TGTGCCAGCAGTCCTCAGGGACTAGCGGCCAATGAGCAGTTCTTC	CASSPQGLAANEQFF
.	TRBV9	14	.	TRBJ1-3	TGTGCCAGCAGCGTGAACAGTCCTGGAAACACCATATATTTT	CASSVNSPGNTIYF
few	TRBV4-1	16	TRBD1	TRBJ1-1	TGCGCCAGCAGCCAAGGAGGGGGACAGTTGAACACTGAAGCTTTCTTT	CASSQGGGQLNTEAFF
.	TRBV4-1	16	.	TRBJ2-2	TGCGCCAGCAGCCTAATAGCGGCTGTGAACACCGGGGAGCTGTTTTTT	CASSLIAAVNTGELFF
once	TRBV18	13	.	TRBJ2-3	TGTGCCAGCTCACCACCCCAAATGGATACGCAGTATTTT	CASSPPQMDTQYF
.	TRBV5-1	15	TRBD1	TRBJ1-1	TGCGCCAGCAGCTTGAATACAGGGGTCAACACTGAAGCTTTCTTT	CASSLNTGVNTEAFF
few	TRBV19	14	.	TRBJ2-7	TGTGCCAGTAGTAATTCGGGACAACCCTACGAGCAGTACTTC	CASSNSGQPYEQYF
.	TRBV19	14	.	TRBJ1-1	TGTGCCAGTAGGGGAGCGGCTAGCAACACTGAAGCTTTCTTT	CASRGAASNTEAFF
.	TRBV6-1	16	.	TRBJ1-5	TGTGCCAGCAGTGCTATTGTGACGGTTAGCAATCAGCCCCAGCATTTT	CASSAIVTVSNQPQHF
once	TRBV5-1	14	.	TRBJ1-1	TGCGCCAGCAGCTTGGAATGGAGGGTTACTGAAGCTTTCTTT	CASSLEWRVTEAFF
.	TRBV4-1	14	.	TRBJ2-5	TGCGCCAGCAGCCTCCTCCAGGCGGTAGAGACCCAGTACTTC	CASSLLQAVETQYF
.	TRBV10-1	15	TRBD1	TRBJ1-1	TGCGCCAGCAGTGAGTCTCCAGGGGGAACGGTTGAAGCTTTCTTT	CASSESPGGTVEAFF
.	TRBV19	18	TRBD1	TRBJ1-4	TGTGCCAGTAGTATCCTTCCACAGGGGGCGAGCGCTAATGAAAAACTGTTTTTT	CASSILPQGASANEKLFF
.	TRBV11-3	16	TRBD2	TRBJ2-1	TGTGCCAGCAGCCAGAGTCAGGCTAGCGGGAGCATTGAGCAGTTCTTC	CASSQSQASGSIEQFF
few	TRBV5-4	17	TRBD1	TRBJ1-2	TGTGCCAGCAGCTTGGCGGTAGGGACAGGGGGCATCGGCGGCTACACCTTC	CASSLAVGTGGIGGYTF
once	TRBV28	15	.	TRBJ1-5	TGTGCCAGCAATTTCCAGTATGGGGGCAATCAGCCCCAGCATTTT	CASNFQYGGNQPQHF
.	TRBV15	16	.	TRBJ1-4	TGTGCCACCAGCAGAGAGCCGGGCCGGGTGTCGGAAAAACTGTTTTTT	CATSREPGRVSEKLFF
.	TRBV28	15	.	TRBJ1-5	TGTGCCAGCAGTTTATCCGCAGGGTTCAATCAGCCCCAGCATTTT	CASSLSAGFNQPQHF
.	TRBV6-6	16	TRBD2	TRBJ2-3	TGTGCCAGCAGGGGACTAGCGGGAGGGCAGCGAGATACGCAGTATTTT	CASRGLAGGQRDTQYF
many	TRBV28	14	TRBD1	TRBJ2-7	TGTGCCAGCAGTCCGACAGGGGCCTTGTCCGAGCAGTACTTC	CASSPTGALSEQYF
.	TRBV30	17	TRBD2	TRBJ2-5	TGTGCCTGGATACTAGCGGGAGGGAGAAACCACCAAGAGACCCAGTACTTC	CAWILAGGRNHQETQYF
.	TRBV29-1	14	.	TRBJ1-1	TGCAGCGGGGGCGATTCTGGTTGGAACACTGAAGCTTTCTTT	CSGGDSGWNTEAFF
.	TRBV15	16	.	TRBJ1-1	TGTGCCACCAGCAGACCTGGCAGGGTAAATGGAACTGAAGCTTTCTTT	CATSRPGRVNGTEAFF
many	TRBV6-7	18	TRBD2	TRBJ2-3	TGTGCCAGCAGTCAGTTACTAGCGGGAGGGCCCTGCACAGATACGCAGTATTTT	CASSQLLAGGPCTDTQYF
.	TRBV6-1	19	TRBD2	TRBJ2-1	TGTGCCAGCAGTGCCATGACCCTGGGCGCCAGCGGGAAAGAGGGCGAGCAGTTCTTC	CASSAMTLGASGKEGEQFF
.	TRBV18	19	TRBD2	TRBJ2-1	TGTGCCAGCTCACAACACGGACTAGCGGGACGTTCCTACTACAATGAGCAGTTCTTC	CASSQHGLAGRSYYNEQFF
.	TRBV5-1	17	.	TRBJ1-1	TGCGCCAGCAGCTTGGGACGGACAGACCTAAGGAACACTGAAGCTTTCTTT	CASSLGRTDLRNTEAFF